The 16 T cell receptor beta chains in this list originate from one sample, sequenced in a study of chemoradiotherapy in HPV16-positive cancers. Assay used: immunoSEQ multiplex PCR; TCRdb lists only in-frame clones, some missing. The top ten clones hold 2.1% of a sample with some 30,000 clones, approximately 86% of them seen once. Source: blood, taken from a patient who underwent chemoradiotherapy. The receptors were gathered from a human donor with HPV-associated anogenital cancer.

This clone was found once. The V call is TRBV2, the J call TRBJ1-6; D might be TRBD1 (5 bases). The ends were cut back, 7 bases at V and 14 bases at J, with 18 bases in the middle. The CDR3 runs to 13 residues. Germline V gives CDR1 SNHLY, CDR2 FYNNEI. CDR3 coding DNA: TGTGCCAGCACCGGGACCCTGGATCAATCCCTCCACTTT. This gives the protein CASTGTLDQSLHF. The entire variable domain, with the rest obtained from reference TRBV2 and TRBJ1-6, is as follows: EPEVTQTPSHQVTQMGQEVILRCVPISNHLYFYWYRQILGQKVEFLVSFYNNEISEKSEIFDDQFSVERPDGSNFTLKIRSTKLEDSAMYFCASTGTLDQSLHFGNGTRLTVT.

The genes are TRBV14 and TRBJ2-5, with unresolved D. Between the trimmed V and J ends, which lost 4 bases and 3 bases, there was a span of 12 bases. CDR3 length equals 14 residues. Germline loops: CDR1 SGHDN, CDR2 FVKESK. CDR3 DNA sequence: TGTGCCAGCAGCCCGCTCCAATGGGAAGAGACCCAGTACTTC. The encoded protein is CASSPLQWEETQYF.

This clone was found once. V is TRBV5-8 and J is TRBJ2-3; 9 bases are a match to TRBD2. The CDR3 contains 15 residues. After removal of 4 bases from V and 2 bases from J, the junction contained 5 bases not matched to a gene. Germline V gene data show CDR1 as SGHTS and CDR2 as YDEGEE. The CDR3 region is CASSLLAGPTDTQYF. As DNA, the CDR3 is TGTGCCAGCAGCCTGCTAGCGGGGCCCACAGATACGCAGTATTTT.

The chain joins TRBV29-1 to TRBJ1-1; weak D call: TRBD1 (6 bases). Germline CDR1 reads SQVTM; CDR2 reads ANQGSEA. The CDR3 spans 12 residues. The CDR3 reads CLAGAYNTEAFF. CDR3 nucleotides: TGCTTGGCAGGGGCCTATAACACTGAAGCTTTCTTT.

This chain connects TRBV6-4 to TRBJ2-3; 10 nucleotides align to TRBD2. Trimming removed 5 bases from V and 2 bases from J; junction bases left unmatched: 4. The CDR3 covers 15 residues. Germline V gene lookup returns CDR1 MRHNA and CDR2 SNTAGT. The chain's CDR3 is CASSTSGDPTDTQYF. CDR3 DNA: TGTGCCAGCAGTACTAGCGGGGATCCCACAGATACGCAGTATTTT.

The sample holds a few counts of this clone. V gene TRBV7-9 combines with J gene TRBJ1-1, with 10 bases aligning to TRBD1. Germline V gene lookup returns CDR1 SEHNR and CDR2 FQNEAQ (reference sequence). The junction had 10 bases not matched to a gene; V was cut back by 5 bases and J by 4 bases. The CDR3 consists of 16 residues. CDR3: CASSPLGGQGITEAFF. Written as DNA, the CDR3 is TGTGCCAGCAGCCCCCTGGGGGGACAGGGGATCACTGAAGCTTTCTTT. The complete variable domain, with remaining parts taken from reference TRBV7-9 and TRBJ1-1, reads DTGVSQNPRHKITKRGQNVTFRCDPISEHNRLYWYRQTLGQGPEFLTYFQNEAQLEKSRLLSDRFSAERPKGSFSTLEIQRTEQGDSAMYLCASSPLGGQGITEAFFGQGTRLTVV.

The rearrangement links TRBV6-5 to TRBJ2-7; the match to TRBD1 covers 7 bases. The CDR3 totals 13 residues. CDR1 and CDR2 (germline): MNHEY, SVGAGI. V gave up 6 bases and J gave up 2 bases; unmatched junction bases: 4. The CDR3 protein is CASSQGQTYEQYF. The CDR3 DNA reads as TGTGCCAGCAGCCAGGGACAGACCTACGAGCAGTACTTC.

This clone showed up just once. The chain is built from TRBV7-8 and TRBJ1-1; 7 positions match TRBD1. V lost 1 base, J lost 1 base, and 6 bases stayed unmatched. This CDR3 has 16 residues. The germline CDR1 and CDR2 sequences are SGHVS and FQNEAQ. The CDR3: CASSLGGGVTNTEAFF. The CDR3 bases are TGTGCCAGCAGCTTAGGAGGGGGCGTCACGAACACTGAAGCTTTCTTT.

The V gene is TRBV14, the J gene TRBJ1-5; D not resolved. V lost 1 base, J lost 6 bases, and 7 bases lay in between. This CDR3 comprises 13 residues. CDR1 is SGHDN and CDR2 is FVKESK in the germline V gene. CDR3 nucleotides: TGTGCCAGCAGCCAAGTGGCGGGTCAGCCCCAGCATTTT. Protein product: CASSQVAGQPQHF.

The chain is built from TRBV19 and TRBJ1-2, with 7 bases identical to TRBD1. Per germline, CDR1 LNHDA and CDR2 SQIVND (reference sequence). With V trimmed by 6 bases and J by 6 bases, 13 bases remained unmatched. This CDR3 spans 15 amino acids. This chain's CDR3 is CASRTGRGLDDGYTF. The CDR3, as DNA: TGTGCCAGTAGGACAGGGAGGGGGTTAGACGATGGCTACACCTTC.

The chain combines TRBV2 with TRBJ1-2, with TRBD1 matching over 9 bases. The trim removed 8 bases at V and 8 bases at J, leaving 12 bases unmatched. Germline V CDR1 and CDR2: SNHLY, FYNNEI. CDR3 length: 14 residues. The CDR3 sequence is CASASGTGRSGYTF. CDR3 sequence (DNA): TGTGCCAGCGCTTCCGGGACAGGGCGAAGCGGCTACACCTTC.

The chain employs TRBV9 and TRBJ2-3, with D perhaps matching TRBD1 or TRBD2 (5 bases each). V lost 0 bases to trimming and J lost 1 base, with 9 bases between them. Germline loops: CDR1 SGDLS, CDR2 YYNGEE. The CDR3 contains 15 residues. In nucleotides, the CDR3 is TGTGCCAGCAGCGTAGTCGGGGCCGGCACAGATACGCAGTATTTT. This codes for CASSVVGAGTDTQYF. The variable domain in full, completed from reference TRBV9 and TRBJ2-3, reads DSGVTQTPKHLITATGQRVTLRCSPRSGDLSVYWYQQSLDQGLQFLIQYYNGEERAKGNILERFSAQQFPDLHSELNLSSLELGDSALYFCASSVVGAGTDTQYFGPGTRLTVL.

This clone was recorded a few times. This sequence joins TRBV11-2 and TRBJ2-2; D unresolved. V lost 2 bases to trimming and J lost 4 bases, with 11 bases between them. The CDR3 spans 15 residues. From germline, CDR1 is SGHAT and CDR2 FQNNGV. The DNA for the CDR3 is TGTGCCAGCAGCTTATATGACGGAACCACCGGGGAGCTGTTTTTT. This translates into CASSLYDGTTGELFF.

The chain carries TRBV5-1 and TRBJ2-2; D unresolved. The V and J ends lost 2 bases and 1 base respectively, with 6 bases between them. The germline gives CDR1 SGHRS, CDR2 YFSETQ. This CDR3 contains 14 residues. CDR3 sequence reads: CASSLGQNTGELFF. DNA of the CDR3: TGCGCCAGCAGCTTAGGCCAGAACACCGGGGAGCTGTTTTTT.

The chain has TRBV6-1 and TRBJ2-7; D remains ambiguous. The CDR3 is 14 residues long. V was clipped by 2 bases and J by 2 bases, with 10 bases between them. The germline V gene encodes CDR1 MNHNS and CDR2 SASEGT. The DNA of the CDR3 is TGTGCCAGCAGTGAATTTGAATTGCCCTACGAGCAGTACTTC. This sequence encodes CASSEFELPYEQYF.

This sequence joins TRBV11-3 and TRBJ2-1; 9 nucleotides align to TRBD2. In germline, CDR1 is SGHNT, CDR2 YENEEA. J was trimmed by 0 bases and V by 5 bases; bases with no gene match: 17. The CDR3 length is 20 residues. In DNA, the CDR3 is TGTGCCAGCAGCCAATCCCCGGGACTAGGAGCGGGGGGCTCCTACAATGAGCAGTTCTTC. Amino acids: CASSQSPGLGAGGSYNEQFF.